A selection of T cell receptor beta chains follows, all from one sample in a study of cytomegalovirus exposure and HLA in healthy donors. Produced via immunoSEQ multiplex PCR; TCRdb's table is partial and in-frame only. The data show more than 150,000 clones, roughly 80% seen once. The sample was PBMCs. The origin of the receptors is a man aged 35 to 55 in good health and CMV-seropositive. Each CDR3 is given with its conserved first and last residue. A D gene is named only where the DNA matches it firmly. Rows may omit the clone size; those that give it use once, few, many or a size class.

TRBV9	.	.	TRBJ1-1	CASVNIGETGNTEAFF	TGTGCCAGCGTTAATATCGGGGAGACGGGGAACACTGAAGCTTTCTTT
TRBV9	.	.	TRBJ2-2	CASSVAGELGPGELFF	TGTGCCAGCAGCGTAGCAGGGGAACTCGGTCCCGGGGAGCTGTTTTTT
TRBV7-2	.	.	TRBJ2-3	CASSLVTTDTQYF	TGTGCCAGCAGCTTAGTAACTACAGATACGCAGTATTTT
TRBV11-2	few	.	TRBJ2-7	CASSQPGTAVYEQYF	TGTGCCAGCAGTCAACCCGGGACTGCAGTCTACGAGCAGTACTTC
TRBV27	.	TRBD1	TRBJ1-4	CASSHGQGVSEKLFF	TGTGCCAGCAGTCACGGACAGGGGGTTAGTGAAAAACTGTTTTTT
TRBV4-1	.	.	TRBJ1-2	CASSQEYKYGYTF	TGCGCCAGCAGCCAAGAGTACAAGTATGGCTACACCTTC
TRBV7-9	.	.	TRBJ1-1	CASRLTGNTEAFF	TGTGCCAGCAGGTTGACAGGGAACACTGAAGCTTTCTTT
TRBV15	.	.	TRBJ1-2	CATSRVGRPRISYGYTF	TGTGCCACCAGCAGAGTGGGCAGACCAAGGATAAGCTATGGCTACACCTTC
TRBV7-6	.	.	TRBJ1-5	CASSLGHAGQPQHF	TGTGCCAGCAGCTTAGGTCACGCGGGGCAGCCCCAGCATTTT
TRBV23-1	.	.	TRBJ2-7	CASSQQGTVGEWGVYEQYF	TGCGCCAGCTCGCAACAAGGGACAGTGGGGGAGTGGGGGGTCTACGAGCAGTACTTC
TRBV6-5	once	.	TRBJ1-5	CASSYSQSGGQPQHF	TGTGCCAGCAGTTACTCCCAGTCGGGAGGGCAGCCCCAGCATTTT
TRBV9	once	.	TRBJ2-2	CASSVAQGNTGELFF	TGTGCCAGCAGCGTAGCCCAGGGGAACACCGGGGAGCTGTTTTTT
TRBV30	.	.	TRBJ1-2	CAWSVLGAGGYTF	TGTGCCTGGAGTGTACTGGGGGCAGGAGGCTACACCTTC
TRBV7-2	.	TRBD1	TRBJ2-1	CASSFRTGGNEQFF	TGTGCCAGCAGTTTCCGGACAGGGGGCAATGAGCAGTTCTTC
TRBV28	.	.	TRBJ1-2	CASRMPGDLYGYTF	TGTGCCAGTAGGATGCCGGGAGATCTCTATGGCTACACCTTC
TRBV28	.	.	TRBJ2-5	CASNSQEGQETQYF	TGTGCCAGCAACTCCCAGGAGGGCCAAGAGACCCAGTACTTC
TRBV4-3	once	TRBD1	TRBJ2-3	CASSGDRGRRDTQYF	TGCGCCAGCAGTGGGGACAGGGGGAGACGAGATACGCAGTATTTT
TRBV10-1	few	TRBD1	TRBJ2-2	CASSETGGTGELFF	TGCGCCAGCAGTGAGACAGGGGGCACCGGGGAGCTGTTTTTT
TRBV7-6	.	TRBD1	TRBJ2-5	CASSSRQGAPETQYF	TGTGCCAGCAGCTCGCGACAGGGGGCGCCTGAGACCCAGTACTTC
TRBV29-1	.	TRBD1	TRBJ1-3	CSVDGTGVGNTIYF	TGCAGCGTTGACGGGACAGGGGTTGGAAACACCATATATTTT
TRBV7-6	.	.	TRBJ2-7	CASSLRPGNYEQYF	TGTGCCAGCAGCTTAAGACCAGGGAACTACGAGCAGTACTTC